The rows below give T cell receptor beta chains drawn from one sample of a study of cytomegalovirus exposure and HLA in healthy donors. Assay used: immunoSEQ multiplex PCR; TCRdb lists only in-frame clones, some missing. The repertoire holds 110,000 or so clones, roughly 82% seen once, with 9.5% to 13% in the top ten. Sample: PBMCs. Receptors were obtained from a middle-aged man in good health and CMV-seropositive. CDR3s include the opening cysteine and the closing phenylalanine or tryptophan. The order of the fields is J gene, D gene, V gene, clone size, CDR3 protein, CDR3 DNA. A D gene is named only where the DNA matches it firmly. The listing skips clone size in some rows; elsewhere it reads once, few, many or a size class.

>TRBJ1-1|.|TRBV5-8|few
CASSFLPGVTEAFF
TGTGCCAGCAGCTTCTTGCCCGGGGTGACTGAAGCTTTCTTT
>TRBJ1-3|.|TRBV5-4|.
CASSQPQGSSGNTIYF
TGTGCCAGCAGTCAACCCCAGGGGAGCTCTGGAAACACCATATATTTT
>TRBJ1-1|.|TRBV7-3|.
CASSSEIGGVYTEAFF
TGTGCCAGCAGCTCGGAAATCGGGGGGGTGTACACTGAAGCTTTCTTT
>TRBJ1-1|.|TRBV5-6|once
CASSLAGTIVNTEAFF
TGTGCCAGCAGCTTGGCCGGGACAATCGTGAACACTGAAGCTTTCTTT
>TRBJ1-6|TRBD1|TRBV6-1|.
CASNPKTGGDSPLHF
TGTGCCAGCAACCCTAAGACAGGGGGGGATTCACCCCTCCACTTT
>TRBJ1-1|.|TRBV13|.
CASSLQGRGNTEAFF
TGTGCCAGCAGCTTACAGGGGAGGGGGAACACTGAAGCTTTCTTT
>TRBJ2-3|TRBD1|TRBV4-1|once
CASSQSPTGSSTDTQYF
TGCGCCAGCAGCCAATCGCCGACAGGGTCTAGCACAGATACGCAGTATTTT
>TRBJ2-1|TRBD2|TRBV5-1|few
CASSLALAGGNEQFF
TGCGCCAGCAGCTTGGCTCTAGCGGGGGGGAATGAGCAGTTCTTC
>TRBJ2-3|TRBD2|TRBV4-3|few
CASSQELAGGPDTQYF
TGCGCCAGCAGCCAAGAACTAGCGGGGGGGCCAGATACGCAGTATTTT
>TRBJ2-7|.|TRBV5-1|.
CASSLMNQIPGEQYF
TGCGCCAGCAGCTTGATGAACCAAATCCCGGGGGAGCAGTACTTC
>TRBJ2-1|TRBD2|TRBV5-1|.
CASKPSAGGPYNEQFF
TGCGCCAGCAAGCCGTCTGCGGGGGGGCCCTACAATGAGCAGTTCTTC
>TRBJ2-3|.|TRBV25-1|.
CASSDAGTDTQYF
TGTGCCAGCAGTGATGCGGGGACAGATACGCAGTATTTT
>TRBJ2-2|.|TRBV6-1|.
CASSVIFRNTGELFF
TGTGCCAGCAGCGTAATCTTCCGGAACACCGGGGAGCTGTTTTTT
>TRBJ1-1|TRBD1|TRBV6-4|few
CASREDRGLNTEAFF
TGTGCCAGCAGGGAAGACAGGGGGCTGAACACTGAAGCTTTCTTT
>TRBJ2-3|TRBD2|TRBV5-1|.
CASSLDEAGAPDPQYF
TGCGCCAGCAGCTTAGATGAGGCGGGAGCCCCGGATCCCCAGTATTTT
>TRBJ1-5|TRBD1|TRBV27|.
CASSLRDRNQPQHF
TGTGCCAGCAGTTTAAGGGACAGGAATCAGCCCCAGCATTTT
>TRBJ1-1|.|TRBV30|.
CAWSVDSLNTEAFF
TGTGCCTGGAGTGTCGACAGCTTGAACACTGAAGCTTTCTTT
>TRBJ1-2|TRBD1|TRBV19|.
CASSIWDRVDYGYTF
TGTGCCAGTAGTATTTGGGACAGGGTCGACTATGGCTACACCTTC
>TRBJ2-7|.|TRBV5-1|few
CASGLFPRSEQYF
TGCGCCAGCGGCCTCTTTCCACGATCCGAGCAGTACTTC
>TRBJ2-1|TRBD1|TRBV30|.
CAWSGTGYNEQFF
TGTGCCTGGAGCGGGACAGGCTACAATGAGCAGTTCTTC
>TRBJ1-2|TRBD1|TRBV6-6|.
CASRDSYNYGYTF
TGTGCCTCCCGGGACAGCTATAACTATGGCTACACCTTC
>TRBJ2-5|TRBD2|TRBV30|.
CAWSSWGLAGGNVQETQYF
TGTGCCTGGAGCAGCTGGGGACTAGCGGGGGGTAACGTACAAGAGACCCAGTACTTC
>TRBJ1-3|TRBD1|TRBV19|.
CASSMADREAGNTIYF
TGTGCCAGTAGTATGGCGGACAGGGAAGCTGGAAACACCATATATTTT
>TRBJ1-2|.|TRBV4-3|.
CASSQDIGGVGGYTF
TGCGCCAGCAGCCAAGATATAGGGGGAGTAGGAGGCTACACCTTC
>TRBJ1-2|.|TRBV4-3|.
CASSQDRVPRGYTF
TGCGCCAGCAGCCAAGACAGGGTCCCTCGGGGCTACACCTTC
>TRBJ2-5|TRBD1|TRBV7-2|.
CASSIRRDRGLQETQYF
TGTGCCAGCAGCATCAGGAGGGACAGGGGACTCCAAGAGACCCAGTACTTC
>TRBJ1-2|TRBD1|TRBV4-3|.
CASSHPTGNYGYTF
TGCGCCAGCAGCCACCCGACAGGGAACTATGGCTACACCTTC
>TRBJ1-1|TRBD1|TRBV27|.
CASSWRAGGTEAFF
TGTGCCAGCAGTTGGAGGGCAGGGGGCACTGAAGCTTTCTTT
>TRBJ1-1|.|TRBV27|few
CASKGGWNTEAFF
TGTGCCAGCAAGGGGGGGTGGAACACTGAAGCTTTCTTT
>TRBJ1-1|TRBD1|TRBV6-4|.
CASRETGAREAFF
TGTGCCAGCAGGGAGACAGGGGCTCGTGAAGCTTTCTTT
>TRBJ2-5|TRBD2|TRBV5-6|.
CASSFRTSGGMETQYF
TGTGCCAGCAGTTTTCGGACTAGCGGGGGGATGGAGACCCAGTACTTC
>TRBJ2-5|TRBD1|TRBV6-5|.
CASSRRTGTETQYF
TGTGCCAGCAGTCGACGGACAGGGACAGAGACCCAGTACTTC
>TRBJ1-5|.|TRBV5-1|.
CASSSPNLPGYSNQPQHF
TGCGCCAGCAGCTCACCGAATCTGCCAGGCTATAGCAATCAGCCCCAGCATTTT
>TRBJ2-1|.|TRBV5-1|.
CASSLAGARYEQFF
TGCGCCAGCAGCTTGGCAGGGGCACGGTATGAGCAGTTCTTC
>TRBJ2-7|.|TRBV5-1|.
CASSLVGSDEQYF
TGCGCCAGCAGCTTGGTGGGCAGTGACGAGCAGTACTTC
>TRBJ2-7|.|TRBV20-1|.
CSASTGYEQYF
TGCAGTGCTAGTACAGGGTACGAGCAGTACTTC
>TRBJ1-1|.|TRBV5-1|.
CASSLGWGGNTEAFF
TGCGCCAGCAGCTTGGGTTGGGGGGGGAACACTGAAGCTTTCTTT
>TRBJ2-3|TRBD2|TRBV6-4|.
CASSTTSGDGTDTQYF
TGTGCCAGCAGTACGACTAGCGGGGACGGCACAGATACGCAGTATTTT
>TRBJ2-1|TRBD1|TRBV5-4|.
CASSLETGVIGDNEQFF
TGTGCCAGCAGCTTAGAGACAGGGGTTATCGGGGACAATGAGCAGTTCTTC
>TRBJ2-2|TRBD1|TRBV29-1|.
CSVAGQGGGELFF
TGCAGCGTTGCTGGACAGGGGGGTGGGGAGCTGTTTTTT
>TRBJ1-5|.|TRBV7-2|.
CASSYTGTVSNQPQHF
TGTGCCAGCAGCTACACAGGGACGGTTAGCAATCAGCCCCAGCATTTT
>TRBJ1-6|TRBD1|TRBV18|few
CASSPRLPTDRTYNSPLHF
TGTGCCAGCTCACCGCGCTTGCCTACGGACAGGACATATAATTCACCCCTCCACTTT